This T cell receptor beta chain appears in the sequencing data of a study of OX40 agonist ivuxolimab in advanced cancers. On the study more broadly: Ivuxolimab doses were 0.01, 0.1, 0.3, 1.5, 3 or 10 mg/kg every 2 weeks. Therapy given before enrollment (anti-PD-1, anti-PD-L1 or anti-CTLA-4) was allowed, and around 44% had some. General study findings and limits: Clonal expansion among partial responders at 0.1-3.0 mg/kg ranked near the lowest.

In germline, CDR1 is SEHNR, CDR2 FQNEAQ (reference sequence). V was pared by 5 bases and J by 15 bases, with 9 bases of the junction left unmatched. There are 13 residues in the CDR3. Samples were taken at baseline and on day 1 of cycles 4 and 7. As for this clone: Its antigen is unknown.

Libraries were prepared by immunoSEQ multiplex PCR; TCRdb keeps only in-frame clonotypes and omits some of them. The sample holds around 90,000 clones, about 94% seen once. The J gene is TRBJ2-1, the V gene TRBV7-9; 11 positions match TRBD2. This clonotype was obtained from an adult with an advanced solid tumor such as melanoma, head and neck, liver or kidney cancer. Material: CD4+ or CD8+ T cells sorted from blood, obtained in a trial of the OX40 agonist ivuxolimab. CDR3 bases: TGTGCCAGCAGCCCAGGACTAGCGGGCGACCTGTTCTTC. This translates into CASSPGLAGDLFF.